The 21 T cell receptor beta chains below were found in one sample sequenced in a study of blood T cells in healthy people across ages. Using a J-beta primer mix together with a sample-barcoded 5' primer, a second PCR was run for about 6 to 12 cycles. MiXCR, applied by TCRdb to the 5' RACE reads, yields one record per CDR3 protein. The table shows 450,000 to 600,000 distinct CDR3 sequences, with roughly a quarter occurring only once. The same data also contributed to another study, on T cells of mothers and their children.

What was sequenced was blood. The receptors shown here come from a boy aged 2 to 10 in good health.

The chain links TRBV29-1 to TRBJ2-3, with 7 bases identical to TRBD2. V shed 6 bases and J 2 bases; nucleotides not matched to a gene: 8. Germline CDR1 and CDR2: SQVTM and ANQGSEA. The CDR3 extends over 14 amino acids. Written as DNA, the CDR3 is TGCAGCGTGGCCGGGGGGTCCTACACAGATACGCAGTATTTT. Translation: CSVAGGSYTDTQYF.

The CDR3 region is CASSLSRGTGELFF. The CDR3 coding sequence is TGTGCCAGCAGCTTGTCGCGGGGGACCGGGGAGCTGTTTTTT. This chain connects TRBV7-2 to TRBJ2-2; TRBD2 matches 7 bases. Germline CDR1 and CDR2: SGHTA and FQGNSA. The CDR3 sequence is 14 residues long. V was clipped by 3 bases and J by 5 bases; unmatched bases: 3.

This chain connects TRBV20-1 to TRBJ2-5; TRBD1 agrees at 9 bases. Germline V CDR1 and CDR2: DFQATT, SNEGSKA (reference sequence). J was trimmed by 5 bases and V by 6 bases; bases with no gene match: 13. CDR3 length: 15 amino acids. The CDR3 DNA is TGCAGTGCCCGCCCCCGGGACAGGGATACGGAGACCCAGTACTTC. Translating it yields CSARPRDRDTETQYF.

The J gene is TRBJ2-5, the V gene TRBV20-1; 8 bases line up with TRBD1. Trimming at V came to 4 bases and at J to 4 bases, leaving 2 bases not matched to a gene. The CDR3 spans 12 residues. Germline lookup yields CDR1 DFQATT and CDR2 SNEGSKA (reference sequence). The CDR3 is CSATGQGETQYF. Here the CDR3 DNA reads TGCAGTGCTACCGGACAGGGAGAGACCCAGTACTTC.

The V call is TRBV12-3 or TRBV12-4, the J call TRBJ1-3; D not resolved. V gave up 3 bases and J gave up 1 base, with 7 bases separating them. There are 14 residues in the CDR3. The CDR3 sequence: CASSFGESGNTIYF. The CDR3 DNA reads TGTGCCAGCAGTTTTGGAGAATCTGGAAACACCATATATTTT.

The rearrangement links TRBV27 to TRBJ2-7; D call uncertain. Looked up from germline, CDR1 is MNHEY and CDR2 is SMNVEV (reference sequence). Deletions cut 7 bases from V and 0 bases from J, with 10 bases between. The CDR3 runs 13 residues. The CDR3 DNA sequence: TGTGCCAGCAATCTACAACTCTCCTACGAGCAGTACTTC. Translating gives CASNLQLSYEQYF.

This clonotype occurred a few times. This sequence joins TRBV5-5 and TRBJ2-4; D is unclear. Germline-derived CDR1 and CDR2 are SGHKS and YYEKEE (reference sequence). The CDR3 runs to 14 residues. Trimming cost V 4 bases and J 7 bases, with 15 bases left between them. In DNA form, the CDR3 reads TGTGCCAGCAGCACGCAAGGGATCGGCAACATTCAGTACTTC. Translated, it gives CASSTQGIGNIQYF.

V and J are TRBV4-1 and TRBJ1-1; the D is unclear. The germline V gene encodes CDR1 MGHRA and CDR2 YSYEKL. The CDR3 loop spans 13 amino acids. The V end lost 0 bases, the J end lost 4 bases, and 6 bases lay between the germline ends. This CDR3 reads CASSQERSTEAFF. CDR3 nucleotides: TGCGCCAGCAGCCAAGAGAGGAGCACTGAAGCTTTCTTT.

There are a few counts of this clonotype. The chain is built from TRBV7-3 and TRBJ1-2, with 7 bases identical to TRBD1. Losses at the gene ends were 5 bases for V and 5 bases for J; bases not matched to a gene: 11. The CDR3 loop spans 15 amino acids. CDR1 and CDR2 (germline): SGHTA, FQGTGA. Written as DNA, the CDR3 is TGTGCCAGCAGCCAGATAGGGGGCGCGGGGTATGGCTACACCTTC. This codes for CASSQIGGAGYGYTF.

In DNA, the CDR3 is TGTGCCAGCAGCGTAGAGTCTGCAGGGGGCAGCTATGGCTACACCTTC. Amino acid sequence: CASSVESAGGSYGYTF. The chain combines TRBV9 with TRBJ1-2; the match to TRBD1 covers 8 bases. Germline V gene data show CDR1 as SGDLS and CDR2 as YYNGEE. V was clipped by 0 bases and J by 4 bases; unmatched bases: 8. This CDR3 region has 16 residues.

The V call is TRBV3-1, the J call TRBJ2-5; 11 bases are shared with TRBD2. Germline assignment: CDR1 LGHDT and CDR2 YNNKEL (reference sequence). J was trimmed by 5 bases and V by 1 base; bases with no gene match: 12. CDR3 length equals 18 residues. CDR3 nucleotide sequence: TGTGCCAGCAGCCAAGGGAGAGGGCTAGCGGGAGGATCGGAGACCCAGTACTTC. Translated, it gives CASSQGRGLAGGSETQYF.

The sample holds a few counts of this clonotype. The chain uses TRBV12-3 or TRBV12-4 and TRBJ2-5; no clear D. The CDR3 is 16 residues long. V was cut by 6 bases and J by 3 bases, with 20 bases left in between. CDR3 coding DNA: TGTGCCAGCAGCACCTATGGGGTCGGAAGGGAAGAGACCCAGTACTTC. Translation: CASSTYGVGREETQYF.

The rearrangement uses TRBV10-1 and TRBJ1-2; no clear D gene. Germline V CDR1 and CDR2: WNHNN, SYGVQD (reference sequence). The CDR3 runs 13 residues. Trimming took off 4 bases at V and 4 bases at J, with 10 bases between the two ends. The CDR3 reads CASSVSGSYGYTF. CDR3 DNA: TGCGCCAGCAGTGTATCAGGCTCCTATGGCTACACCTTC.

V gene TRBV10-3 combines with J gene TRBJ1-1; D gene unclear. This CDR3 contains 16 residues. Germline V lookup: CDR1 ENHRY, CDR2 SYGVKD. V dropped 3 bases and J dropped 1 base, with 15 bases sitting between them. CDR3 protein: CAISETLQVGNTEAFF. For the CDR3, the DNA is TGTGCCATCAGTGAAACACTGCAGGTCGGGAACACTGAAGCTTTCTTT.

This clonotype was seen a handful of times. The V gene is TRBV27, the J gene TRBJ2-3; TRBD1 matches at 8 bases. The ends lost 2 bases at V and 2 bases at J; junction bases unmatched: 6. The CDR3 contains 16 residues. The germline V gene encodes CDR1 MNHEY and CDR2 SMNVEV (reference sequence). The CDR3 is CASSLGQGAFTDTQYF. In DNA form, the CDR3 reads TGTGCCAGCAGTTTAGGACAGGGAGCTTTCACAGATACGCAGTATTTT.

This chain uses TRBV29-1 with TRBJ2-1; D is possibly TRBD1 (5 bases). Germline CDR1 reads SQVTM; CDR2 reads ANQGSEA. The CDR3 has 13 amino acids. The ends were cut back, 5 bases at V and 6 bases at J, with 14 bases in the middle. Here the CDR3 DNA reads TGCAGCGTTTACTCAGGGTGGGGCAATGAGCAGTTCTTC. Encoded protein: CSVYSGWGNEQFF.

This clonotype appeared once. The CDR3 region is CASSVAGTIGTDTQYF. CDR3 nucleotide sequence: TGTGCCAGCAGCGTGGCCGGGACTATAGGCACAGATACGCAGTATTTT. V and J are TRBV11-2 and TRBJ2-3; 7 bases fit TRBD2. Germline V CDR1 and CDR2: SGHAT, FQNNGV. J was trimmed by 1 base and V by 5 bases; bases with no gene match: 9. This CDR3 comprises 16 residues.

The chain joins TRBV29-1 to TRBJ2-5; D possibly corresponds to TRBD1 (5 bases). The J call may be faulty, since TRBJ2-7 better matches the DNA end. Germline loops: CDR1 SQVTM, CDR2 ANQGSEA. The CDR3 runs 13 residues. CDR3: CSVVRAGFHEQYF. The CDR3 bases are TGCAGCGTTGTCCGGGCAGGGTTCCACGAGCAGTACTTC.

V and J are TRBV10-3 and TRBJ2-5; D is possibly TRBD1 (5 bases). Between the trimmed V and J ends, which lost 2 bases and 11 bases, there was a span of 15 bases. This CDR3 is built from 13 residues. The germline V gene encodes CDR1 ENHRY and CDR2 SYGVKD. CDR3 DNA: TGTGCCATCAGTGAGGACTTTGACAGACTGCAGTACTTC. Translation: CAISEDFDRLQYF.

The chain carries TRBV5-1 and TRBJ1-1, with D possibly TRBD1 on 6 matching bases. The CDR3 is made up of 15 amino acids. Between the trimmed V and J ends, which lost 4 bases and 0 bases, there was a span of 13 bases. Germline CDR1 and CDR2: SGHRS and YFSETQ. The CDR3 region has the DNA TGCGCCAGCAGCGAGACAGGTCCAATGAACACTGAAGCTTTCTTT. As protein: CASSETGPMNTEAFF. The whole variable domain, filled in from reference TRBV5-1 and TRBJ1-1, reads KAGVTQTPRYLIKTRGQQVTLSCSPISGHRSVSWYQQTPGQGLQFLFEYFSETQRNKGNFPGRFSGRQFSNSRSEMNVSTLELGDSALYLCASSETGPMNTEAFFGQGTRLTVV.

This clonotype was seen repeatedly, ten times or more. This rearrangement joins TRBV7-6 to TRBJ2-5; TRBD2 matches at 12 bases. Trimming took 5 bases from V and 1 from J; bases not matched to a gene: 5. The CDR3 is made up of 16 amino acids. The germline gives CDR1 SGHVS, CDR2 FNYEAQ. The chain's CDR3 is CASSHRLAGVQETQYF. In nucleotides, the CDR3 is TGTGCCAGCAGCCATAGACTAGCGGGAGTCCAAGAGACCCAGTACTTC.